This T cell receptor (beta chain) was captured by sequencing in a study of blood T cell repertoires in COVID-19. As for the study in general: Sample material is recorded as cDNA or gDNA derived from T cells, B-cell-depleted T cells, or PBMCs.

A case of COVID-19 had been met by exposed participants within 2 weeks before study entry. Per the original data handling: Reference gene primers were amplified, and this amplification served to estimate nucleated cell counts. Repertoires were generated with immunoSEQ multiplex PCR, while TCRdb's copy carries only in-frame clones and drops some. V, J and clone size reflect that table, while D and trimming were determined from the DNA. The sample consists of around 340,000 clones, 85% to 90% of them appearing once. Trimming at V came to 6 bases and at J to 2 bases, leaving 2 bases not matched to a gene. CDR3 length: 13 residues. The germline CDR1 and CDR2 sequences are MNHEY and SVGAGI.

The origin of this receptor is a woman in her twenties or thirties who had been exposed to COVID-19. The chain combines TRBV6-5 with TRBJ2-5, with 8 bases aligning to TRBD1. Sequenced input: PBMCs or T cells enriched from blood (not recorded which). The CDR3 spells CASRGTGQETQYF. CDR3 DNA sequence: TGTGCCAGCAGGGGGACAGGTCAAGAGACCCAGTACTTC.